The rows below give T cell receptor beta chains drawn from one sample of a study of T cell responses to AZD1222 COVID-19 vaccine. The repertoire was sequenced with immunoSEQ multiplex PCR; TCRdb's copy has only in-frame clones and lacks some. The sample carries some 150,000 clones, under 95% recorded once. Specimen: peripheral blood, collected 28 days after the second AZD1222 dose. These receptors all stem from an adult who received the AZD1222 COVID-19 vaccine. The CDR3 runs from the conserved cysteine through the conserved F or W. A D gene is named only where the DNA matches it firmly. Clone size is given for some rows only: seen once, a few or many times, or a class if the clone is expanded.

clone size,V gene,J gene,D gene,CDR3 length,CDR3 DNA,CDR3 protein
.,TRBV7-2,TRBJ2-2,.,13,TGTGCCAGCAGCCCACTGAACACCGGGGAGCTGTTTTTT,CASSPLNTGELFF
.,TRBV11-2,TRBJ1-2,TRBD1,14,TGTGCCAGCAGCTTGGGGACAGGGATGGATGGCTACACCTTC,CASSLGTGMDGYTF
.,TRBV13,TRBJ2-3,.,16,TGTGCCAGCAGCTTAGCCGGACAGATAGACACAGATACGCAGTATTTT,CASSLAGQIDTDTQYF
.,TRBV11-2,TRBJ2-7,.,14,.,CASSLDFAGGSMYF
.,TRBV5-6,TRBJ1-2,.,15,TGTGCCAGCAGCTTGGGGCGAGGACTCTTCTATGGCTACACCTTC,CASSLGRGLFYGYTF
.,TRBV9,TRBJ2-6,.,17,TGTGCCAGCAGCCCCCTGGCAGGGGACTCTGGGGCCAACGTCCTGACTTTC,CASSPLAGDSGANVLTF
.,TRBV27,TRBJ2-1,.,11,TGTGCCAGCAGTCTCTACAATGAGCAGTTCTTC,CASSLYNEQFF
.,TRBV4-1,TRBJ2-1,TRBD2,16,TGCGCCAGCAGCCAAGGGAGCGGGAGGAGTTACAATGAGCAGTTCTTC,CASSQGSGRSYNEQFF
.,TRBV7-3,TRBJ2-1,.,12,TGTGCCAGCGGCCAAGGGACGGGTGAGCAGTTCTTC,CASGQGTGEQFF
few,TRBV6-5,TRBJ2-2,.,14,TGTGCCAGCAGCCCCAACCGGGGTACCGGGGAGCTGTTTTTT,CASSPNRGTGELFF
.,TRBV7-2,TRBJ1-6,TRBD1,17,TGTGCCAGCAGCCCGAGGACAGGGAGCTCCTATAATTCACCCCTCCACTTT,CASSPRTGSSYNSPLHF
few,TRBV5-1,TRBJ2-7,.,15,TGCGCCAGCAGCTCTGGACAGCCCGCGTCCTACGAGCAGTACTTC,CASSSGQPASYEQYF
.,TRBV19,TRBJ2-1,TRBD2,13,TGTGCCAGTAAAATCGCGGGAGGTAATGAGCAGTTCTTC,CASKIAGGNEQFF
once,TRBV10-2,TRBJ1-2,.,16,TGCGCCAGCAGTGAGTCTGGGGGGGCCGCTAACTATGGCTACACCTTC,CASSESGGAANYGYTF
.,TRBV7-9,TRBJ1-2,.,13,TGTGCCAGCAGCTACGGACAGCTCTATGGCTACACCTTC,CASSYGQLYGYTF
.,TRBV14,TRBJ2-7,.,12,TGTGCCAGCAGCCTGGTGGGCTACGAGCAGTACTTC,CASSLVGYEQYF
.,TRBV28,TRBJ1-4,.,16,TGTGCCAGCAGTGCTATGAGGGGGGCCACTAATGAAAAACTGTTTTTT,CASSAMRGATNEKLFF
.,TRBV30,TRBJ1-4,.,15,TGTGCCTGGAGTGTAGGAGTTGCAACTAATGAAAAACTGTTTTTT,CAWSVGVATNEKLFF